This TCR beta chain was retrieved from a study of blood T cell repertoires in COVID-19. Across the study: The samples span acute and convalescent COVID-19 from the United States, Italy and Spain. PBMCs, B-cell-depleted T cells, or T cells provided the cDNA or gDNA that made up the material.

J was trimmed by 0 bases and V by 1 base; bases with no gene match: 2. CDR1 and CDR2 (germline): KGHDR, SFDVKD. The CDR3 spans 17 residues. Authors' analysis steps: For nucleated cells, counts were estimated from reference gene primer amplification. TCRdb's copy holds only in-frame clones and misses some; the assay was immunoSEQ multiplex PCR. D and trimming were read from the DNA, whereas the V and J calls and clone size are those reported in that table. Of around 130,000 clones in the sample, roughly 90% were seen once. This clonotype was obtained from a man between 65 and 85 years old with active COVID-19. The chain is built from TRBV24-1 and TRBJ2-2, with 9 nucleotides matching TRBD1. Sequencing was done on a sample of peripheral blood. The CDR3 nucleotides are TGTGCCACCAGTGATTTAGGACAGGGGCCGAACACCGGGGAGCTGTTTTTT. Translating gives CATSDLGQGPNTGELFF.